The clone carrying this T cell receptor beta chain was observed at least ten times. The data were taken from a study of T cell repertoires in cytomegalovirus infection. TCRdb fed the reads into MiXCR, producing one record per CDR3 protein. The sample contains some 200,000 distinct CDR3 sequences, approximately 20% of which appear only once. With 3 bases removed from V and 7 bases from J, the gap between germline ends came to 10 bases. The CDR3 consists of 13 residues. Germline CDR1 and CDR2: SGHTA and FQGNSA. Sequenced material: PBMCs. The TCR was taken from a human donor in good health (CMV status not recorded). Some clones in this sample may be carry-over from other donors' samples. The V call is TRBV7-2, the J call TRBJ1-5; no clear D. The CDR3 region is CASSFQSGQPQHF. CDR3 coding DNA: TGTGCCAGCAGCTTCCAGTCTGGACAGCCCCAGCATTTT. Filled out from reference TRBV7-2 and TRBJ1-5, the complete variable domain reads GAGVSQSPSNKVTEKGKDVELRCDPISGHTALYWYRQSLGQGLEFLIYFQGNSAPDKSGLPSDRFSAERTGGSVSTLTIQRTQQEDSAVYLCASSFQSGQPQHFGDGTRLSIL.